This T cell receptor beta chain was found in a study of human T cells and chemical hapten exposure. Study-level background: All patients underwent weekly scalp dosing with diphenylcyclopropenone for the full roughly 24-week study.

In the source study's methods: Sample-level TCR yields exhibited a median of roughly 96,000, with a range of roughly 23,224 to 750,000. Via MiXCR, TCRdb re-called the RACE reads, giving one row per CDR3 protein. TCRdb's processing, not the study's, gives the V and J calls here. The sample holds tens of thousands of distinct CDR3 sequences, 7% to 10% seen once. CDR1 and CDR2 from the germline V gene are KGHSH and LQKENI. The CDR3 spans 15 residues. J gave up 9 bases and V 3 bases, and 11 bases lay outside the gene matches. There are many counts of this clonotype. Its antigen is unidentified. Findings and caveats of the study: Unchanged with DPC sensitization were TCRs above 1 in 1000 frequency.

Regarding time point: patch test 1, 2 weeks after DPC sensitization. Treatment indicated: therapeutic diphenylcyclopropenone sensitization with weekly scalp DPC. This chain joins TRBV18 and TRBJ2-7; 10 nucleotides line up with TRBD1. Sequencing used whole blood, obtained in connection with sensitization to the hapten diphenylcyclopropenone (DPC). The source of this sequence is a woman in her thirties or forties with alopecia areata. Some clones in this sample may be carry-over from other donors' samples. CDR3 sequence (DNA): TGTGCCAGCTCACCCGGACAGGGGGTGAAAGAGGGGCAGTACTTC. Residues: CASSPGQGVKEGQYF. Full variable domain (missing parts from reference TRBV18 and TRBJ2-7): NAGVMQNPRHLVRRRGQEARLRCSPMKGHSHVYWYRQLPEEGLKFMVYLQKENIIDESGMPKERFSAEFPKEGPSILRIQQVVRGDSAAYFCASSPGQGVKEGQYFGPGTRLTVT.